This record covers a single T cell receptor (beta chain). One end of the junction fails to match germline, which may point to a read error. This CDR3 has 14 amino acids. CDR1 is SGHAT and CDR2 is FQNNGV in the germline V gene. These data originate in a study of tumor-infiltrating lymphocytes in primary liver carcinoma. Study in general: Primary liver carcinoma in the patients was surgically resected.

TCR beta cDNA was reverse-transcribed from about 500 ng of total RNA. The reaction used a constant-region primer and ProtoScript II reverse transcriptase. Slightly modified ARM-PCR served as the procedure for the TCR beta libraries. These libraries came from three rounds of nested multiplex PCR. Each of the first two PCR rounds ran about 9 cycles with TRBV1-TRBV30 forward and C-beta reverse primers. TCRdb itself ran the multiplex PCR reads through MiXCR, one entry per CDR3 protein. The data contain 300,000 to 350,000 distinct CDR3 sequences, 65% of them seen just once; the ten biggest clones take up under 8.5%. The source of the blood RNA was unsorted whole blood, and germline DNA was extracted as well.

This chain connects TRBV11-2 to TRBJ2-7; either TRBD1 or TRBD2 may fit D (5 bases each). The specimen sequenced was peripheral blood. This TCR was sampled from a man in his forties or fifties with primary liver carcinoma and hepatitis B virus infection. In DNA form, the CDR3 reads TGTGCCAGCACTCTGGTACTCGGGGCCCACGAGCAGAACTTC. Its protein is CASTLVLGAHEQNF.